This T cell receptor beta chain is from a study of cytomegalovirus exposure and HLA in healthy donors. With respect to this clone: No antigen is known for it.

Measured with immunoSEQ multiplex PCR; TCRdb has only the in-frame clones, and not every one. This sample has roughly 330,000 clones, with roughly 90% found just once. Study-level findings and limits: According to a subsequent analysis, TCR clusters from the first cohort were inclined to appear together in the 120 validation repertoires. A list of more than 150 TCR beta chains associated with cytomegalovirus was given.

The sequence came from a young woman in good health and CMV-seropositive. What was sequenced was PBMCs.

CDR3 sequence reads: CASSPGPTDTQYF. As DNA, the CDR3 is TGTGCCAGCAGCCCCGGGCCCACAGATACGCAGTATTTT. The chain employs TRBV7-6 and TRBJ2-3, with unresolved D. V was clipped by 5 bases and J by 2 bases, with 8 bases between them. The CDR3 totals 13 residues. Germline-derived CDR1 and CDR2 are SGHVS and FNYEAQ.